This entry lists 14 T cell receptor beta chains sequenced from one sample in a study of beta chain features in type 1 diabetes. Study-wide results and limits: Type 1 diabetes patients had moderately but significantly shorter TCRB CDR3s in all four CD4+ subsets.

These receptors have no known antigen. All of the isolated RNA was reverse transcribed, so expressed TCRB transcripts were sequenced. TCRdb's copy holds only in-frame clones and misses some; the assay was immunoSEQ multiplex PCR. The sample shows 680,000 or so clones, roughly 13% of them seen only once. Sequencing input: naive CD4+ T cells from blood. Receptor source: a man aged 18 to 29 with type 1 diabetes.

This clone has only a few counts. The CDR3 is CASSQGDQPQHF. The CDR3, as DNA: TGTGCCAGCTCACAGGGGGACCAGCCCCAGCATTTT. The V gene is TRBV2, the J gene TRBJ1-5; 8 bases fit TRBD1. The V segment lost 8 bases and the J segment 7 bases; nucleotides outside the gene matches: 4. The CDR3 runs 12 residues. The germline gives CDR1 SNHLY, CDR2 FYNNEI.

The chain uses TRBV29-1 and TRBJ2-7; perhaps TRBD1 as D (6 bases). Germline V gives CDR1 SQVTM, CDR2 ANQGSEA. CDR3 length: 13 residues. The V and J ends lost 3 bases and 5 bases respectively, with 14 bases between them. The CDR3 DNA sequence: TGCAGCGTTGATGTGGGGGCAGGGGACGAGCAGTACTTC. It specifies CSVDVGAGDEQYF.

This clone was seen a few times. This chain joins TRBV19 and TRBJ1-2; TRBD1 matches at 7 bases. Germline V gives CDR1 LNHDA, CDR2 SQIVND (reference sequence). The CDR3 has 14 residues. V dropped 6 bases and J dropped 4; count of bases not matched to a gene: 8. CDR3 DNA sequence: TGTGCCAGTAGCGGCTTGGACAGGTTCTATGGCTACACCTTC. Its translation is CASSGLDRFYGYTF.

The chain couples TRBV10-3 to TRBJ2-3; D is perhaps TRBD1 (6 bases). The CDR3 has 13 amino acids. CDR1 and CDR2 (germline): ENHRY, SYGVKD. V shed 7 bases and J shed 6 bases, with 14 bases lying between them. The CDR3 DNA is TGTGCCATCAATAGCCAGGGGCAGGATACGCAGTATTTT. It codes for CAINSQGQDTQYF.

The gene calls are TRBV30 and TRBJ1-6, with TRBD1 matching over 8 bases. This CDR3 contains 15 residues. Per the germline V gene, CDR1 is GTSNPN and CDR2 is SVGIG (reference sequence). J lost 7 bases, V lost 3 bases, and 8 bases had no gene match. CDR3 residues: CAWSRPGQANSPLHF. The DNA for the CDR3 is TGTGCCTGGAGCCGACCGGGACAGGCAAATTCACCCCTCCACTTT.

This clone was recorded at least ten times. This rearrangement joins TRBV13 to TRBJ2-1, with D possibly TRBD1 on 5 matching bases. V dropped 1 base and J dropped 9 bases, with 10 bases sitting between them. CDR3 size: 13 residues. CDR1 and CDR2 (germline): PRHDT, FYEKMQ (reference sequence). CDR3: CASSLVGLSEQFF. In DNA, the CDR3 is TGTGCCAGCAGCTTAGTGGGGCTGAGTGAGCAGTTCTTC.

This clone was detected only a few times. The chain links TRBV27 to TRBJ2-7; D unclear. The CDR3 totals 14 residues. V lost 2 bases, J lost 4 bases, and 12 bases lay in between. CDR1 MNHEY and CDR2 SMNVEV come from the germline V gene (reference sequence). CDR3 nucleotides: TGTGCCAGCAGTTTACGCCCGGAAAGGTACGAGCAGTACTTC. As protein: CASSLRPERYEQYF.

This chain uses TRBV7-2 with TRBJ2-1, with D perhaps matching TRBD2 (6 bases). CDR3 size: 15 residues. V shed 5 bases and J shed 6 bases, with 17 bases lying between them. Germline loops: CDR1 SGHTA, CDR2 FQGNSA. CDR3 protein: CASSPRPRGSNEQFF. The CDR3 coding sequence is TGTGCCAGCAGCCCTCGACCCCGGGGGAGCAATGAGCAGTTCTTC.

This clone turned up a few times. The rearrangement links TRBV28 to TRBJ1-1; 10 nucleotides align to TRBD1. Germline trimming cut 5 bases from V and 10 bases from J; bases unmatched to any gene: 13. Germline V gene data show CDR1 as MDHEN and CDR2 as SYDVKM. The CDR3 length is 15 residues. The CDR3 protein is CASSHPGQGGDGAFF. In DNA, the CDR3 is TGTGCCAGCAGTCACCCAGGACAGGGGGGAGATGGAGCTTTCTTT.

The J gene is TRBJ2-1, the V gene TRBV28; TRBD1 matches at 7 bases. V shed 5 bases, J shed 8 bases, and the junction held 9 bases outside the gene matches. CDR1 and CDR2 from the germline V gene are MDHEN and SYDVKM. The CDR3 consists of 14 residues. CDR3 DNA: TGTGCCAGCAGTCCTCAGACAGGGTCCCATGAGCAGTTCTTC. It yields the protein CASSPQTGSHEQFF.

The chain uses TRBV6-1 and TRBJ2-1; maybe TRBD2 (6 bases). V was trimmed by 6 bases and J by 7 bases, leaving 13 bases between them. CDR3 size: 13 residues. Germline V CDR1 and CDR2: MNHNS, SASEGT. The CDR3 bases are TGTGCCAGCAGGATAGCGGCGGGGAATGAGCAGTTCTTC. It specifies CASRIAAGNEQFF.

This clone was picked up one time. The rearrangement uses TRBV19 and TRBJ1-6; tentatively, D is TRBD1 (5 bases). CDR1 and CDR2 from the germline V gene are LNHDA and SQIVND (reference sequence). The CDR3 extends over 15 amino acids. Trimming took off 3 bases at V and 10 bases at J, with 16 bases between the two ends. DNA for the CDR3: TGTGCCAGTAGTATTGCACTGACAGTAGAGTCACCCCTCCACTTT. Protein product: CASSIALTVESPLHF.

V usage is TRBV7-9 and J usage is TRBJ2-5; 7 bases fit TRBD2. CDR1 is SEHNR and CDR2 is FQNEAQ in the germline V gene (reference sequence). The CDR3 has 17 residues. V was pared by 4 bases and J by 3 bases, with 14 bases of the junction left unmatched. The CDR3 nucleotides read TGTGCCAGCAGCTCCCTGGACGGACGGGGAGGGAAAGAGACCCAGTACTTC. Protein: CASSSLDGRGGKETQYF.

The J gene is TRBJ2-1, the V gene TRBV30; TRBD2 matches at 7 bases. Germline assignment: CDR1 GTSNPN and CDR2 SVGIG (reference sequence). V lost 8 bases to trimming and J lost 7 bases; unmatched junction nucleotides: 8. The CDR3 length is 12 residues. CDR3 DNA sequence: TGTGCCCGTAGTTCCGGGGGGAATGAGCAGTTCTTC. Translating gives CARSSGGNEQFF.